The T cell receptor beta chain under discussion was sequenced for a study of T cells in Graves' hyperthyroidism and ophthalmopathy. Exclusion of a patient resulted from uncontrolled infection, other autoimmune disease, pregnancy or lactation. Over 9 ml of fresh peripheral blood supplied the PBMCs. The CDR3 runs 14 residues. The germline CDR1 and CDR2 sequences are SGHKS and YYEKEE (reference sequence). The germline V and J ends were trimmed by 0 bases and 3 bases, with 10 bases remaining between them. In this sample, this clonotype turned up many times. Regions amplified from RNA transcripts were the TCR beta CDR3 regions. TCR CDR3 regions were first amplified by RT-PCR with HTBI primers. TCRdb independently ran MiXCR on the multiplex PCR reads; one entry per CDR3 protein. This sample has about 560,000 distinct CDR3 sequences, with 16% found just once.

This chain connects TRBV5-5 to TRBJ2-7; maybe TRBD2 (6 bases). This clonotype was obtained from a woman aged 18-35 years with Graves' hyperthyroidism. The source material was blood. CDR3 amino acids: CASSLDRELYEQYF. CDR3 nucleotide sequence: TGTGCCAGCAGCTTGGATCGGGAGCTCTACGAGCAGTACTTC.